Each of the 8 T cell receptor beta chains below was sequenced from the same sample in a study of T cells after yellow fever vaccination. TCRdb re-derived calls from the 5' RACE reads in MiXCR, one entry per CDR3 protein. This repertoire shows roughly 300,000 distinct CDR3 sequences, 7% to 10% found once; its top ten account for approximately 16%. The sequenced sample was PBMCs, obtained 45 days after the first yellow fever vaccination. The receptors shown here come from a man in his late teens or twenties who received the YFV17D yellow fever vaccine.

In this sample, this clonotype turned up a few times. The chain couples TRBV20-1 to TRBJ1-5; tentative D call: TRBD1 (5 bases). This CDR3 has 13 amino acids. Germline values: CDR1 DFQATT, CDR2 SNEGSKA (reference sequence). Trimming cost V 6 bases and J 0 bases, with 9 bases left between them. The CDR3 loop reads CSARGNSNQPQHF. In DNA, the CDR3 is TGCAGTGCCCGGGGGAATAGCAATCAGCCCCAGCATTTT.

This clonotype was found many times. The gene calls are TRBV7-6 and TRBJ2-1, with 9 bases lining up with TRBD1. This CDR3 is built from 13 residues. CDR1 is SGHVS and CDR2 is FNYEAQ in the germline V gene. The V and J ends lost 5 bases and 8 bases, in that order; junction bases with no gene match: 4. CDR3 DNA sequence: TGTGCCAGCAGCCCGGACAGGGGAGATGAGCAGTTCTTC. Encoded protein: CASSPDRGDEQFF.

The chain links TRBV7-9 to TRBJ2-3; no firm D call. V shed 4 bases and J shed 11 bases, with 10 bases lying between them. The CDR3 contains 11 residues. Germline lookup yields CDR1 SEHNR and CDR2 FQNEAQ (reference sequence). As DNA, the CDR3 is TGTGCCAGCAGCTCGTCGGTGGTGCAGTATTTT. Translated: CASSSSVVQYF. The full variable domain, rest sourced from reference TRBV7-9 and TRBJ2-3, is DTGVSQNPRHKITKRGQNVTFRCDPISEHNRLYWYRQTLGQGPEFLTYFQNEAQLEKSRLLSDRFSAERPKGSFSTLEIQRTEQGDSAMYLCASSSSVVQYFGPGTRLTVL.

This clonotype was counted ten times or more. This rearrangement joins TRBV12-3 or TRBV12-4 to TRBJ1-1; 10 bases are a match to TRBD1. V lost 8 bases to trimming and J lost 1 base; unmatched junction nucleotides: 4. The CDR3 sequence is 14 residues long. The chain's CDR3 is CASGGTGANTEAFF. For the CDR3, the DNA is TGTGCCAGCGGAGGGACAGGGGCGAACACTGAAGCTTTCTTT.

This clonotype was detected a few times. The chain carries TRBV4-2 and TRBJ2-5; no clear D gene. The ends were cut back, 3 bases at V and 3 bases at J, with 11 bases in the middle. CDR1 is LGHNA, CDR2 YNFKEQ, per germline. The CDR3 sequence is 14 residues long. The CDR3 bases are TGTGCCAGCAGCCAGAACTCCAACGAAGAGACCCAGTACTTC. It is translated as CASSQNSNEETQYF.

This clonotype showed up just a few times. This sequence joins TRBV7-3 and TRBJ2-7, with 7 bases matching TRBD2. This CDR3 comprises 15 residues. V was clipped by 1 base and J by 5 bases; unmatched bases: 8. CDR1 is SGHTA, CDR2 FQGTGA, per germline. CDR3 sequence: CASSLSPRGVDEQYF. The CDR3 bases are TGTGCCAGCAGCTTAAGCCCACGGGGGGTTGACGAGCAGTACTTC.

In DNA, the CDR3 is TGTGCCAGCTCAGAGAACGGGGGCCCGAGGCAGTATTTT. Its translation: CASSENGGPRQYF. The gene calls are TRBV18 and TRBJ2-3; possibly TRBD1 or TRBD2 for D (6 bases each). The germline gives CDR1 KGHSH, CDR2 LQKENI. The CDR3 spans 13 residues. V lost 5 bases, J lost 11 bases, and 17 bases lay in between.

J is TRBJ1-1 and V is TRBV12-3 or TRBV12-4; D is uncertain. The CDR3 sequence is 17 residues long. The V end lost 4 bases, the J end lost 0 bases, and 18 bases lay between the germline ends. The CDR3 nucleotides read TGTGCCAGCAGTTCCTATGTAGACGAGGGCCTGAACACTGAAGCTTTCTTT. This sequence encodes CASSSYVDEGLNTEAFF.